This TCR beta chain was captured by sequencing in a study of CD8 T cells in acute hepatitis C reinfection. This clone turned up a few times. Sequenced by immunoSEQ multiplex PCR; TCRdb stores in-frame clones only, minus some. This table holds 30,000 to 40,000 clones, approximately 87% found once. The time point was: naive CD8 control sorted from an acute-time-point sample. A positive HCV RNA or antibody test following a negative test within 24 weeks defined acute primary infection. The germline V gene has CDR1 MNHEY and CDR2 SMNVEV (reference sequence). This CDR3 spans 15 amino acids. Trimming pared 7 bases from V and 6 bases from J, leaving 21 bases between.

The chain joins TRBV27 to TRBJ1-2; D gene ambiguous. This sequence originates from a man aged 25 to 40 with chronic hepatitis C. The sample consisted of naive CD8+ T cells from PBMCs. The CDR3 DNA reads TGTGCCAGCAAGGGCCCATTACTGCGGAGTCATGGCTACACCTTC. Amino acid sequence: CASKGPLLRSHGYTF.